This T cell receptor (beta chain) comes out of a study of beta chain features in type 1 diabetes. Sequenced material consisted of expressed TCRB transcripts (all of the isolated RNA was reverse transcribed). Measured with immunoSEQ multiplex PCR; TCRdb has only the in-frame clones, and not every one. The sample lists 300,000 to 350,000 clones; 6.5% to 10% were seen once. Germline V gene sequence: CDR1 SGHVS, CDR2 FQNEAQ. V was pared by 5 bases and J by 3 bases, with 14 bases between. This CDR3 is 14 amino acids long. This clone was picked up a small number of times. The sequencing input was central memory CD4+ T cells from blood. The chain is built from TRBV7-8 and TRBJ2-7; the D is unclear. The TCR comes from a woman aged 18-29 years in good health. CDR3 DNA: TGTGCCAGCAGCCCGCGTCCCGGCGACTACGAGCAGTACTTC. This sequence encodes CASSPRPGDYEQYF.